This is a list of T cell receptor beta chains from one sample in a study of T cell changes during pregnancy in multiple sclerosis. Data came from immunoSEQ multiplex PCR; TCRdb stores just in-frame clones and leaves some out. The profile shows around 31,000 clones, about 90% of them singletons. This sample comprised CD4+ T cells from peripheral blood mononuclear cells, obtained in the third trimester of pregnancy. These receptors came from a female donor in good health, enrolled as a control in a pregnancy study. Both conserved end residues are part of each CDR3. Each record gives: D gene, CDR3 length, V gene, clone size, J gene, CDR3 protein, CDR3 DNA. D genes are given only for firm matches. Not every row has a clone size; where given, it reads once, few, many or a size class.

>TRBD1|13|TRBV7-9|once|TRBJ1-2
CASSIGTGAGYTF
TGTGCCAGCAGCATCGGGACAGGGGCTGGCTACACCTTC
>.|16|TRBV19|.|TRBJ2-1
CASTPDLASAYNEQFF
TGTGCCAGTACCCCCGATCTAGCCTCTGCCTACAATGAGCAGTTCTTC
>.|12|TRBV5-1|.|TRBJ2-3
CASRRDTDTQYF
TGCGCCAGCAGGAGGGACACAGATACGCAGTATTTT
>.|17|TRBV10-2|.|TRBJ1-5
CASSPGKNNWSNQPQHF
TGCGCCAGCAGCCCCGGGAAAAATAATTGGAGCAATCAGCCCCAGCATTTT
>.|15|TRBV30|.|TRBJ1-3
CAWTRNPTGGNTIYF
TGTGCCTGGACTAGGAACCCCACCGGGGGAAACACCATATATTTT
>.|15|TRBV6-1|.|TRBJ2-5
CASRWGRTAQETQYF
TGTGCCAGCAGGTGGGGCCGGACAGCGCAAGAGACCCAGTACTTC
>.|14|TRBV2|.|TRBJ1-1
CASSYQGEGTEAFF
TGTGCCAGCTCATATCAAGGGGAAGGCACTGAAGCTTTCTTT
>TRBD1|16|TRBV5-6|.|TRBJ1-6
CASSLVGTGDNSPLHF
TGTGCCAGCAGCTTGGTAGGGACAGGGGACAATTCACCCCTCCACTTT
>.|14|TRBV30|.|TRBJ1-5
CAWSMTGINQPQHF
TGTGCCTGGAGTATGACAGGAATCAATCAGCCCCAGCATTTT
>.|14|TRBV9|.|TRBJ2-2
CASQGGMNTGELFF
TGTGCCAGCCAAGGCGGGATGAACACCGGGGAGCTGTTTTTT
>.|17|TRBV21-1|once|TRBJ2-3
CASSTDGTSGGWDTQYF
TGTGCCAGCAGCACGGACGGGACTAGCGGAGGATGGGATACGCAGTATTTT
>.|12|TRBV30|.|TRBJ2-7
CAWSDRSHEQYF
TGTGCCTGGAGTGACAGGTCCCACGAGCAGTACTTC
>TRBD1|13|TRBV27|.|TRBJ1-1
CASSRQGSTEAFF
TGTGCCAGCAGTCGACAGGGCTCGACTGAAGCTTTCTTT
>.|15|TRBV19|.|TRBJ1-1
CASSIDLRGNTEAFF
TGTGCCAGTAGTATAGATTTACGAGGGAACACTGAAGCTTTCTTT
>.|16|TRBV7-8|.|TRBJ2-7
CASTHRGTRAPYEQYF
TGTGCCAGCACCCACCGAGGTACCCGAGCCCCCTACGAGCAGTACTTC
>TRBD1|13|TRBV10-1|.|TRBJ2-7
CASSPGQSYEQYF
TGCGCCAGCAGCCCGGGACAGTCCTACGAGCAGTACTTC
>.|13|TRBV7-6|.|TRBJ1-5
CASSLGVGQPQHF
TGTGCCAGCAGCTTAGGGGTGGGCCAGCCCCAGCATTTT